The 30 T cell receptor beta chains below all came from one sample that was sequenced in a study of blood T cells in healthy people across ages (dated by TCRdb to between 2014 and 2016). Library preparation was by 5' RACE. Sequencing relied on an Illumina HiSeq 2500. A second PCR of roughly 7 to 12 cycles was run with a J-beta primer mix and a sample-barcoded 5' primer. TCRdb reprocessing: public reads trimmed at Q25 with fastp, clones called with MiXCR, in-frame beta chains kept. Rows are combined by CDR3 protein, so each entry shows the most common genes and DNA. Counted in this sample were about 1.5 million distinct CDR3 sequences; around 40% of them appeared once. 4% of the sample belongs to the ten largest clones. Material: blood. Receptors were obtained from a woman under 30 in good health.

The chain combines TRBV5-6 with TRBJ2-7; a weak D match, TRBD1 (5 bases). V lost 4 bases to trimming and J lost 7 bases, with 21 bases between them. The germline V gene has CDR1 SGHDT and CDR2 YYEEEE. This CDR3 spans 15 amino acids. The CDR3 sequence: CASSKDNSRRSEQYF. CDR3 coding DNA: TGTGCCAGCAGCAAGGACAATTCAAGACGCTCTGAGCAGTACTTC.

This clonotype was counted a few times. The chain carries TRBV7-2 and TRBJ2-5, with TRBD2 identical over 11 bases. Near its end, the DNA agrees better with TRBJ2-7, so the J call may be wrong. CDR3 length: 16 amino acids. The germline gives CDR1 SGHTA, CDR2 FQGNSA. The CDR3, as DNA: TGTGCCAGCAGCTTAAAGGGGACTAGCGGCCACTACGAGCAGTACTTC. It yields the protein CASSLKGTSGHYEQYF.

J is TRBJ2-3 and V is TRBV5-1; 8 nucleotides line up with TRBD1. J was trimmed by 2 bases and V by 6 bases; bases with no gene match: 8. Germline CDR1 and CDR2: SGHRS and YFSETQ. The CDR3 has 15 amino acids. The CDR3 coding sequence is TGCGCCAGCAACACCTGGACAGGGACCACAGATACGCAGTATTTT. This sequence encodes CASNTWTGTTDTQYF.

This chain links TRBV24-1 with TRBJ2-1; D unclear. Trimming shortened V by 7 bases and J by 8 bases, and 11 bases separated the two germline ends. The germline V gene encodes CDR1 KGHDR and CDR2 SFDVKD. This CDR3 has 12 residues. The CDR3 DNA reads as TGTGCCACCAGCCCGGGCGGTTATGAGCAGTTCTTC. It yields the protein CATSPGGYEQFF.

CDR3 protein: CASSLVRPGGKNNEQFF. CDR3 nucleotides: TGTGCCAGCAGCTTAGTGAGGCCAGGGGGCAAAAACAATGAGCAGTTCTTC. The V gene is TRBV11-2, the J gene TRBJ2-1; TRBD1 aligns across 8 bases. Looked up from germline, CDR1 is SGHAT and CDR2 is FQNNGV. This CDR3 contains 17 residues. Unmatched junction bases numbered 10, after V lost 1 base and J lost 5 bases. Complete variable domain (other parts from reference TRBV11-2 and TRBJ2-1): EAGVAQSPRYKIIEKRQSVAFWCNPISGHATLYWYQQILGQGPKLLIQFQNNGVVDDSQLPKDRFSAERLKGVDSTLKIQPAKLEDSAVYLCASSLVRPGGKNNEQFFGPGTRLTVL.

The J gene is TRBJ2-3, the V gene TRBV12-3 or TRBV12-4, with 7 bases that match TRBD2. The CDR3 has 13 amino acids. V was pared by 10 bases and J by 2 bases, with 6 bases of the junction left unmatched. The CDR3 loop is CATRAGPTDTQYF. The CDR3 DNA reads as TGTGCCACCAGAGCGGGGCCCACAGATACGCAGTATTTT.

A word on this clonotype: A read error is possible here, since a much larger clone lies one base away. The V and J genes are TRBV11-2 and TRBJ1-2; tentatively, D is TRBD1 (5 bases). The CDR3 sequence is 17 residues long. V lost 0 bases and J lost 6, with 20 bases in between. Germline V CDR1 and CDR2: SGHAT, FQNNGV. The CDR3 spells CASSLDTVVGTQNGYTF. In nucleotides, the CDR3 is TGTGCCAGCAGCTTAGATACGGTAGTGGGGACGCAGAATGGCTACACCTTC.

The gene calls are TRBV20-1 and TRBJ2-7; 10 bases align to TRBD1. CDR1 is DFQATT and CDR2 is SNEGSKA in the germline V gene (reference sequence). Germline trimming cut 3 bases from V and 2 bases from J; bases unmatched to any gene: 4. The length of the CDR3 is 14 residues. CDR3 amino acids: CSARGQGRAYEQYF. For the CDR3, the DNA is TGCAGTGCTAGGGGACAGGGGCGAGCCTACGAGCAGTACTTC.

The rearrangement links TRBV20-1 to TRBJ2-3; 13 positions match TRBD2. V was clipped by 3 bases and J by 9 bases; unmatched bases: 6. Germline values: CDR1 DFQATT, CDR2 SNEGSKA (reference sequence). CDR3 length equals 14 residues. CDR3 nucleotide sequence: TGCAGTGCTAGCTGGGGGACTAGCGGGGACACGCAGTATTTT. Protein: CSASWGTSGDTQYF.

The chain has TRBV9 and TRBJ2-1; 7 bases are a match to TRBD2. Germline loops: CDR1 SGDLS, CDR2 YYNGEE. V dropped 3 bases and J dropped 5; count of bases not matched to a gene: 8. This CDR3 has 15 residues. The CDR3 here is CASSETSNENNEQFF. In nucleotides, the CDR3 is TGTGCCAGCAGCGAGACTAGCAACGAGAACAATGAGCAGTTCTTC.

This clonotype was seen more than once but under ten times. The chain links TRBV15 to TRBJ2-5; D unclear. This CDR3 contains 15 residues. Germline CDR1 is LNHNV and CDR2 is YYDKDF (reference sequence). Trimming pared 0 bases from V and 5 bases from J, leaving 13 bases between. The CDR3 here is CATSRDFPLSETQYF. CDR3 in DNA: TGTGCCACCAGCAGAGATTTTCCGCTCTCGGAGACCCAGTACTTC. Filled out from reference TRBV15 and TRBJ2-5, the complete variable domain reads DAMVIQNPRYQVTQFGKPVTLSCSQTLNHNVMYWYQQKSSQAPKLLFHYYDKDFNNEADTPDNFQSRRPNTSFCFLDIRSPGLGDTAMYLCATSRDFPLSETQYFGPGTRLLVL.

This clonotype was seen at least ten times. V is TRBV24-1 and J is TRBJ2-3; D gene ambiguous. Germline loops: CDR1 KGHDR, CDR2 SFDVKD. V was pared by 7 bases and J by 1 base, with 17 bases between. The CDR3 runs to 16 residues. In DNA, the CDR3 is TGTGCCACCAGCGATCCCCAAGCTTATCGCACAGATACGCAGTATTTT. Translating it yields CATSDPQAYRTDTQYF.

This clonotype was seen a single time. This chain links TRBV21-1 with TRBJ2-4; the table gives TRBD1 as D, unverified against the DNA. TRBV21-1 is labeled a pseudogene. The CDR3 has 18 residues. CDR3 coding DNA: TGTGCCAGCAGCAAAGACAGAGCCCCGATGCTAGCCAAAAACATTCAGTACTTC. Translation: CASSKDRAPMLAKNIQYF.

In this sample, this clonotype turned up a few times. At one end the junction does not follow the germline gene, possibly because of a read error. This rearrangement joins TRBV27 to TRBJ1-5; no clear D. CDR3 length equals 14 residues. Germline CDR1 is MNHEY and CDR2 is SMNVEV (reference sequence). Here the CDR3 reads CASSWAGSHQPQHF. As DNA, the CDR3 is TGTGCCAGCAGTTGGGCCGGTAGCCATCAGCCCCAGCATTTT.

The chain recombines TRBV5-1 with TRBJ2-5; 8 bases are shared with TRBD2. CDR1 is SGHRS, CDR2 YFSETQ, per germline. There are 15 residues in the CDR3. The V gene end was trimmed by 0 bases and the J gene end by 3 bases; junction bases not matched to a gene: 4. The CDR3 sequence: CASSLGLALKETQYF. CDR3 in DNA: TGCGCCAGCAGCTTGGGACTAGCGTTGAAAGAGACCCAGTACTTC.

The rearrangement uses TRBV6-2 or TRBV6-3 and TRBJ2-1; D is uncertain. With the DNA end fitting TRBJ2-7 better, the J assignment may be wrong. Germline values: CDR1 MNHEY, CDR2 SVGEGT. The CDR3 is 15 amino acids. The CDR3 here is CASRTGSASYNEQYF. CDR3 DNA sequence: TGTGCCAGCAGAACGGGCTCTGCATCCTACAATGAGCAGTACTTC.

As concerns this clonotype: Relative to the germline gene, one junction end is altered; a read error may explain this. The CDR3 reads CASTQPGQGGETQYF. CDR3 DNA sequence: TGCGCCAGCACCCAACCCGGACAGGGGGGAGAGACCCAGTACTTC. This sequence joins TRBV4-1 and TRBJ2-4; 10 nucleotides align to TRBD1. The closer fit of TRBJ2-5 to the DNA end suggests the J call may be wrong. The CDR3 totals 15 residues. Germline V lookup: CDR1 MGHRA, CDR2 YSYEKL.

The chain employs TRBV6-5 and TRBJ1-2; tentatively, D is TRBD1 (6 bases). Trimming took off 5 bases at V and 6 bases at J, with 16 bases between the two ends. The V gene's germline CDR1 is MNHEY and CDR2 SVGAGI. The CDR3 runs 14 residues. CDR3: CASSDGGGGNGYTF. The CDR3 DNA sequence: TGTGCCAGCAGTGACGGAGGAGGGGGTAATGGCTACACCTTC.

This chain uses TRBV10-3 with TRBJ1-2; 7 nucleotides agree with TRBD1. This CDR3 comprises 12 residues. J lost 7 bases, V lost 8 bases, and 7 bases had no gene match. Germline values: CDR1 ENHRY, CDR2 SYGVKD. This CDR3 reads CAISQGEGGYTF. Here the CDR3 DNA reads TGTGCCATCTCCCAGGGGGAGGGTGGCTACACCTTC.

This chain uses TRBV7-9 with TRBJ2-1; 10 nucleotides agree with TRBD2. The closer fit of TRBJ2-7 to the DNA end suggests the J call may be wrong. Germline V gives CDR1 SEHNR, CDR2 FQNEAQ (reference sequence). CDR3 length: 16 amino acids. In DNA form, the CDR3 reads TGTGCCAGCAGCTTTAAACTAGCGGGATCCTACAATGAGCAGTACTTC. This sequence encodes CASSFKLAGSYNEQYF.

This rearrangement joins TRBV4-2 to TRBJ2-1, with D possibly matching TRBD1 (6 bases). The CDR3 spans 15 residues. Trimming cost V 0 bases and J 7 bases, with 13 bases left between them. Per germline, CDR1 LGHNA and CDR2 YNFKEQ. CDR3 in DNA: TGTGCCAGCAGCCAAGATCTTTCAGGGGTGAATGAGCAGTTCTTC. As protein: CASSQDLSGVNEQFF.

This clonotype was seen a handful of times. The chain couples TRBV21-1 to TRBJ2-7; the table names TRBD2, a call not compared with the DNA. TRBV21-1 is tagged as a pseudogene. The CDR3 loop spans 15 amino acids. CDR3 amino acids: CASSKVNARKYEQYF. The CDR3 DNA follows: TGTGCCAGCAGCAAAGTAAACGCTAGGAAATACGAGCAGTACTTC.

The rearrangement uses TRBV28 and TRBJ1-5, with TRBD1 identical over 7 bases. The germline V gene encodes CDR1 MDHEN and CDR2 SYDVKM. CDR3 length: 14 residues. V lost 6 bases and J lost 7; bases outside the gene matches: 9. The CDR3 DNA is TGTGCCAGCAGCAATGACAGGGAGGTACAGCCCCAGCATTTT. Protein sequence: CASSNDREVQPQHF.

The V and J genes are TRBV3-1 and TRBJ2-5; 7 nucleotides agree with TRBD2. With V trimmed by 4 bases and J by 1 base, 12 bases remained unmatched. CDR3 length equals 17 residues. The germline CDR1 and CDR2 sequences are LGHDT and YNNKEL (reference sequence). The CDR3 DNA reads TGTGCCAGCAGCCCCCGAGTCCGGAAGCGGGGCCAAGAGACCCAGTACTTC. Its translation: CASSPRVRKRGQETQYF.

The V gene is TRBV4-3, the J gene TRBJ2-5, with 8 bases fitting TRBD1. The end of the DNA is better explained by TRBJ2-7, so the J call may be wrong. Germline V gene data show CDR1 as LGHNA and CDR2 as YSLEER. CDR3 length: 16 residues. The CDR3 protein is CASSQDRTGTGYEQYF. As DNA, the CDR3 is TGCGCCAGCAGCCAAGACAGGACAGGGACGGGCTACGAGCAGTACTTC.

The chain couples TRBV20-1 to TRBJ2-1; D could derive from TRBD1 or TRBD2 (5 bases each). The CDR3 consists of 15 residues. In germline, CDR1 is DFQATT, CDR2 SNEGSKA (reference sequence). V dropped 1 base and J dropped 1 base, with 11 bases sitting between them. The CDR3 spells CSARVVEGSYNEQFF. CDR3 coding DNA: TGCAGTGCTAGAGTTGTCGAGGGGTCCTACAATGAGCAGTTCTTC.

The rearrangement links TRBV20-1 to TRBJ1-2; no definite D call. V was pared by 8 bases and J by 10 bases, with 23 bases between. This CDR3 region has 13 residues. The germline gives CDR1 DFQATT, CDR2 SNEGSKA (reference sequence). As DNA, the CDR3 is TGCAGTCCTTCAGACCTAGACCAGTATTACTACACCTTC. Its protein is CSPSDLDQYYYTF.

This chain links TRBV20-1 with TRBJ2-1, with 10 bases matching TRBD2. The length of the CDR3 is 13 residues. The trim removed 5 bases at V and 9 bases at J, leaving 7 bases unmatched. Germline CDR1 is DFQATT and CDR2 is SNEGSKA (reference sequence). In nucleotides, the CDR3 is TGCAGTGCTGAGAGCGGGGGGGCTCTTGAGCAGTTCTTC. Its translation: CSAESGGALEQFF.

The sample holds many counts of this clonotype. The rearrangement links TRBV5-1 to TRBJ2-1, with TRBD2 matching 14 bases. Per the germline V gene, CDR1 is SGHRS and CDR2 is YFSETQ. This CDR3 spans 17 amino acids. With V trimmed by 4 bases and J by 4 bases, 7 bases remained unmatched. CDR3 in DNA: TGCGCCAGCAGCGCCGAGGGACTAGCGGGAGAATACAATGAGCAGTTCTTC. Translated: CASSAEGLAGEYNEQFF.

Details on this clonotype: No DNA is shown, since the ends of the CDR3 on it are uncertain; the CDR3 is the one TCRdb lists. The chain combines TRBV29-1 with TRBJ2-7; no DNA check was done on the table's D call, TRBD2. Germline V CDR1 and CDR2: SQVTM, ANQGSEA. The CDR3 spans 13 amino acids, including both terminal residues. The CDR3 loop reads CSVLAQETYEQYF.